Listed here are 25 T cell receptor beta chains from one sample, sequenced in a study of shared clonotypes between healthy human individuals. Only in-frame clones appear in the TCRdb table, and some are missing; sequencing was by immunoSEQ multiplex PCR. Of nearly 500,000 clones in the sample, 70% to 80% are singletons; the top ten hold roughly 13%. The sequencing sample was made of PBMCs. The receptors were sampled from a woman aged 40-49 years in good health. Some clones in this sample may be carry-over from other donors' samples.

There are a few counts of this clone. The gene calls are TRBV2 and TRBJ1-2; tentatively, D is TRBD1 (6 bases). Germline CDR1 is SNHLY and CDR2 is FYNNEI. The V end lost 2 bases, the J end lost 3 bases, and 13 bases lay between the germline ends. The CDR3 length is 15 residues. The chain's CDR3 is CASSETQGGHYGYTF. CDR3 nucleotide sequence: TGTGCCAGCAGTGAAACACAGGGAGGTCACTATGGCTACACCTTC.

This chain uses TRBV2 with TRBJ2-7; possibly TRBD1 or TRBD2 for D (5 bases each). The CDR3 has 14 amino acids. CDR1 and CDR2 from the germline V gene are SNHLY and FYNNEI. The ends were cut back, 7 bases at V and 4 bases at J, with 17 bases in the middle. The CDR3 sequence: CASMQGTAVYEQYF. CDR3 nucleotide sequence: TGTGCCAGCATGCAAGGGACGGCAGTTTACGAGCAGTACTTC. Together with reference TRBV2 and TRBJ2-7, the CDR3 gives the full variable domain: EPEVTQTPSHQVTQMGQEVILRCVPISNHLYFYWYRQILGQKVEFLVSFYNNEISEKSEIFDDQFSVERPDGSNFTLKIRSTKLEDSAMYFCASMQGTAVYEQYFGPGTRLTVT.

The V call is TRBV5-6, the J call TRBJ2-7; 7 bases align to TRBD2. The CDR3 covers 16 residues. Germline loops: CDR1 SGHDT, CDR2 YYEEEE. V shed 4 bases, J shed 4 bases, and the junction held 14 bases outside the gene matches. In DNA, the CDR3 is TGTGCCAGCAGCCCCGGGACTACATTAATCCTATACGAGCAGTACTTC. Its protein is CASSPGTTLILYEQYF.

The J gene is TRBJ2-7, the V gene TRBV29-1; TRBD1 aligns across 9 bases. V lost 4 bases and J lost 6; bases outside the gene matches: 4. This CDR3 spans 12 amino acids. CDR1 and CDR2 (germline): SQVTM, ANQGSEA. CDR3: CSVGTGVGEQYF. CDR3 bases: TGCAGCGTTGGGACAGGGGTAGGCGAGCAGTACTTC.

The CDR3 region is CASSKGLAGDPGELFF. The CDR3 coding sequence is TGCGCCAGCAGTAAGGGACTAGCGGGTGACCCCGGGGAGCTGTTTTTT. The rearrangement uses TRBV10-1 and TRBJ2-2, with 12 positions matching TRBD2. The CDR3 length is 16 residues. V shed 5 bases, J shed 6 bases, and the junction held 7 bases outside the gene matches. CDR1 and CDR2 from the germline V gene are WNHNN and SYGVQD (reference sequence).

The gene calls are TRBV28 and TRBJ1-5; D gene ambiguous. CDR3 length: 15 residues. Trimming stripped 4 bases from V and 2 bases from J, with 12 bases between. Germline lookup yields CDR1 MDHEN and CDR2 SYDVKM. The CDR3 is CASSSYAGGNQPQHF. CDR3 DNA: TGTGCCAGCAGTTCCTACGCGGGCGGCAATCAGCCCCAGCATTTT.

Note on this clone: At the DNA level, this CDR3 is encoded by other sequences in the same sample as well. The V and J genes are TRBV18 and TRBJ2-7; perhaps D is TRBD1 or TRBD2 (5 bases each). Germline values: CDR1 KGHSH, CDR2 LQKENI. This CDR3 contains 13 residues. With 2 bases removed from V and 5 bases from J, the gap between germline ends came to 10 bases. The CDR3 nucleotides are TGTGCCAGCTCACCAGGGGGTGGGGACGAGCAGTACTTC. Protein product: CASSPGGGDEQYF.

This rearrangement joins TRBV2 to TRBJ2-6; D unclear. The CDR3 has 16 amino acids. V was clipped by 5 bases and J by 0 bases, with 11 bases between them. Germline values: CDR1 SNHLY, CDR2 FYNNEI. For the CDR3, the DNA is TGTGCCAGCAGTCAGGACGTCAGCTCTGGGGCCAACGTCCTGACTTTC. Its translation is CASSQDVSSGANVLTF.

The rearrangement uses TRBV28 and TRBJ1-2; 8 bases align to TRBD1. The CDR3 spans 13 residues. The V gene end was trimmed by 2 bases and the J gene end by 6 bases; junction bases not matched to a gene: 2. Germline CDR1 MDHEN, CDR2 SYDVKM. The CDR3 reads CASSLVDRDGYTF. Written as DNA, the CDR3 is TGTGCCAGCAGTTTAGTGGACAGGGATGGCTACACCTTC.

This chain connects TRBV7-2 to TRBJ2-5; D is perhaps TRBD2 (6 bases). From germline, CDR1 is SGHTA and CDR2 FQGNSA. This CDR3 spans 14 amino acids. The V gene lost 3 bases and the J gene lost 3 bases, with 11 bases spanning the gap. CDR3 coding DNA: TGTGCCAGCAGCTTGCTAGCGTCAAAAGAGACCCAGTACTTC. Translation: CASSLLASKETQYF.

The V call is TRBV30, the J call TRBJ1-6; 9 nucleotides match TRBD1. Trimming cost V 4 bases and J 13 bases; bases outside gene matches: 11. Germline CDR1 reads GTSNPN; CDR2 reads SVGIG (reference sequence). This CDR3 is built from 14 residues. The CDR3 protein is CAWTAGQGPLPLHF. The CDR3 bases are TGTGCCTGGACCGCGGGACAGGGTCCGTTGCCCCTCCACTTT.

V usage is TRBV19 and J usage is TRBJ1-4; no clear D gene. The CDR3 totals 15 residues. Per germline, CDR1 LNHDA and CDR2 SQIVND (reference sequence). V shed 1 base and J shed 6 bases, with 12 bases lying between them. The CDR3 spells CASSIVFFGDEKLFF. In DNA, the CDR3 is TGTGCCAGTAGTATAGTTTTTTTTGGCGATGAAAAACTGTTTTTT. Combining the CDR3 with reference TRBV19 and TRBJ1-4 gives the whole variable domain DGGITQSPKYLFRKEGQNVTLSCEQNLNHDAMYWYRQDPGQGLRLIYYSQIVNDFQKGDIAEGYSVSREKKESFPLTVTSAQKNPTAFYLCASSIVFFGDEKLFFGSGTQLSVL.

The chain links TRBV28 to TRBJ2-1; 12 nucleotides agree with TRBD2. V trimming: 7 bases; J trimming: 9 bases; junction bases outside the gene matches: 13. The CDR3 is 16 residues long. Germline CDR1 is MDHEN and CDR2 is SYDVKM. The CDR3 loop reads CASISASGRALVEQFF. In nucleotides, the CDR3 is TGTGCCAGCATCTCCGCTAGCGGGAGGGCCCTCGTTGAGCAGTTCTTC.

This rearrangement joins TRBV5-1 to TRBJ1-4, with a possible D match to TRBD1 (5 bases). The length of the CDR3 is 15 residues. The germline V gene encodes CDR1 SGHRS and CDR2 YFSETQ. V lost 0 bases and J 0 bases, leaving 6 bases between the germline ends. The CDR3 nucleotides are TGCGCCAGCAGCTTGGTGACAGCAACTAATGAAAAACTGTTTTTT. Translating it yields CASSLVTATNEKLFF.

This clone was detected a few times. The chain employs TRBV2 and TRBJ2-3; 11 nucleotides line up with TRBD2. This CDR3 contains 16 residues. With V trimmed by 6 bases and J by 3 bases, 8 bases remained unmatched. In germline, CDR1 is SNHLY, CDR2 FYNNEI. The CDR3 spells CASRRGSGRATDTQYF. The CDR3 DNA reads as TGTGCCAGCAGAAGGGGTAGCGGGAGGGCAACAGATACGCAGTATTTT.

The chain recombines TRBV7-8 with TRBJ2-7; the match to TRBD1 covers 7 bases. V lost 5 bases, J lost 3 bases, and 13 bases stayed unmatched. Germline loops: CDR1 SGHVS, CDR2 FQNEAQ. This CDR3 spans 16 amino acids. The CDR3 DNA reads TGTGCCAGCAGCCCCACAGGGGCAGGGGTTTACTACGAGCAGTACTTC. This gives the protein CASSPTGAGVYYEQYF.

The CDR3 nucleotides are TGCGCCAGCAGCCAAGTTTGGGACAGACTAGCGGGGGTGGTTGAGCAGTTCTTC. Protein: CASSQVWDRLAGVVEQFF. The chain couples TRBV4-1 to TRBJ2-1, with 12 positions matching TRBD2. The CDR3 covers 18 residues. CDR1 and CDR2 (germline): MGHRA, YSYEKL. The ends lost 1 base at V and 9 bases at J; junction bases unmatched: 13.

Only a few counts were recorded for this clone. This CDR3 reads CASSKLGGTDTQYF. DNA for the CDR3: TGTGCCAGCAGCAAACTAGGGGGCACAGATACGCAGTATTTT. V is TRBV7-2 and J is TRBJ2-3; D tentatively reads TRBD1 or TRBD2 (5 bases each). Germline CDR1 is SGHTA and CDR2 is FQGNSA. There are 14 residues in the CDR3. V lost 5 bases and J 1 base, leaving 10 bases between the germline ends.

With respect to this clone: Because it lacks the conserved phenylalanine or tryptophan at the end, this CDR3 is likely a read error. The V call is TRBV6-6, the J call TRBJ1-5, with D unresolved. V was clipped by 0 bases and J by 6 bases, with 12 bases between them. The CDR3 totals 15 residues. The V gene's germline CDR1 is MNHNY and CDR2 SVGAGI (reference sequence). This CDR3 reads CASSYSSSPSQPQHL. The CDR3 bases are TGTGCCAGCAGTTACTCGAGCAGTCCAAGTCAGCCCCAGCATCTT.

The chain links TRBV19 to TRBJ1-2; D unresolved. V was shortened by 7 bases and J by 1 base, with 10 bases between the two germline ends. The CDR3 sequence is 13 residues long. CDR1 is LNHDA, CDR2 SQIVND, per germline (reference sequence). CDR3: CASNGWLNYGYTF. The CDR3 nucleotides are TGTGCCAGTAACGGTTGGCTTAACTATGGCTACACCTTC.

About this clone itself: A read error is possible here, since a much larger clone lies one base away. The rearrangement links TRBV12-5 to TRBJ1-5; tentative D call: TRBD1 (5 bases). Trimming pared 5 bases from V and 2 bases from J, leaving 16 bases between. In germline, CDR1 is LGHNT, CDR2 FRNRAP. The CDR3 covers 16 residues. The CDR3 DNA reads TGTGCTAGTGGTATCCCGGGATTAGGGGGCAATCAGCCCCAGCATTTT. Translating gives CASGIPGLGGNQPQHF.

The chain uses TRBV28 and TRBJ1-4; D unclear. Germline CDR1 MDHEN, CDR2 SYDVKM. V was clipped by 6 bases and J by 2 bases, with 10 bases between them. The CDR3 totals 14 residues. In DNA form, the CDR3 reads TGTGCCAGCAGCCGAGCCGGTACTAATGAAAAACTGTTTTTT. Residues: CASSRAGTNEKLFF. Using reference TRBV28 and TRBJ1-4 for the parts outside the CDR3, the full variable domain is DVKVTQSSRYLVKRTGEKVFLECVQDMDHENMFWYRQDPGLGLRLIYFSYDVKMKEKGDIPEGYSVSREKKERFSLILESASTNQTSMYLCASSRAGTNEKLFFGSGTQLSVL.

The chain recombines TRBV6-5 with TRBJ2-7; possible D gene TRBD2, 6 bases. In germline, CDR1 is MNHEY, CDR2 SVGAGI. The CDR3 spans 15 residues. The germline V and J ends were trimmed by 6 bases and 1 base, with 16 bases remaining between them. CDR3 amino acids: CASSPSQGLSYEQYF. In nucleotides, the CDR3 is TGTGCCAGCAGCCCCAGCCAGGGACTTTCCTACGAGCAGTACTTC.

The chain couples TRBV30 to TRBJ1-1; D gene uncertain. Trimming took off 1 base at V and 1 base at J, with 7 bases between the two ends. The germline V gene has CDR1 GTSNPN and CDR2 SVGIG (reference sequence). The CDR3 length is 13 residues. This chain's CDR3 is CAWSELKNTEAFF. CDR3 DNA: TGTGCCTGGAGTGAGTTAAAGAACACTGAAGCTTTCTTT.

CDR3 loop: CASSLAAGSGSYEQYF. The CDR3 DNA reads TGTGCCAGCAGCCTTGCAGCAGGGAGCGGTTCCTACGAGCAGTACTTC. The chain employs TRBV28 and TRBJ2-7; TRBD1 or TRBD2 may be the D gene (5 bases each). V gave up 6 bases and J gave up 1 base, with 19 bases separating them. Germline-derived CDR1 and CDR2 are MDHEN and SYDVKM. This CDR3 region has 16 residues.